The 22 T cell receptor beta chains given below trace back to one sample, sequenced in a study of shared clonotypes between healthy human individuals. Sequenced by immunoSEQ multiplex PCR; TCRdb stores in-frame clones only, minus some. The data hold 600,000 to 700,000 clones, with 55% to 85% observed a single time. The specimen sequenced was memory CD4+ T cells sorted from blood. Described subset: CD45RA-negative fraction. The source of these receptors is a woman under 40 in good health.

V usage is TRBV20-1 and J usage is TRBJ2-7; possibly TRBD2 for D (5 bases). Germline assignment: CDR1 DFQATT and CDR2 SNEGSKA (reference sequence). The length of the CDR3 is 10 residues. Trimming pared 4 bases from V and 7 bases from J, leaving 8 bases between. The CDR3 here is CSAKDFEQYF. CDR3 DNA: TGCAGTGCTAAGGACTTTGAGCAGTACTTC.

The chain carries TRBV28 and TRBJ1-3, with TRBD1 matching 7 bases. Germline lookup yields CDR1 MDHEN and CDR2 SYDVKM. CDR3 length: 16 residues. V lost 3 bases, J lost 4 bases, and 9 bases stayed unmatched. Here the CDR3 DNA reads TGTGCCAGCAGTTTGGGGGGGACAGTTCGCGGAAACACCATATATTTT. It specifies CASSLGGTVRGNTIYF.

This clone was recorded once. This chain joins TRBV7-3 and TRBJ2-1, with TRBD2 matching over 7 bases. CDR3 length equals 14 residues. Germline V gene sequence: CDR1 SGHTA, CDR2 FQGTGA. The V segment lost 5 bases and the J segment 4 bases; nucleotides outside the gene matches: 5. For the CDR3, the DNA is TGTGCCAGCAGCCGGGACTACCAATACAATGAGCAGTTCTTC. This translates into CASSRDYQYNEQFF. The full variable domain, rest sourced from reference TRBV7-3 and TRBJ2-1, is GAGVSQTPSNKVTEKGKYVELRCDPISGHTALYWYRQSLGQGPEFLIYFQGTGAADDSGLPNDRFFAVRPEGSVSTLKIQRTERGDSAVYLCASSRDYQYNEQFFGPGTRLTVL.

V usage is TRBV7-7 and J usage is TRBJ2-3, with TRBD2 matching over 8 bases. The V gene end was trimmed by 4 bases and the J gene end by 2 bases; junction bases not matched to a gene: 8. Germline V CDR1 and CDR2: SSHAT, FNYEAQ (reference sequence). This CDR3 contains 16 residues. The CDR3 reads CASSSGVSGDTDTQYF. DNA for the CDR3: TGTGCCAGCAGCTCAGGGGTTAGCGGGGACACAGATACGCAGTATTTT.

V and J are TRBV4-2 and TRBJ1-2; no clear D. The CDR3 runs 14 residues. From germline, CDR1 is LGHNA and CDR2 YNFKEQ. V shed 7 bases and J shed 6 bases, with 18 bases lying between them. This chain's CDR3 is CASTLLRSGDGYTF. The CDR3 DNA is TGTGCCAGCACCCTTCTCAGGTCAGGCGATGGCTACACCTTC.

The rearrangement links TRBV28 to TRBJ2-7; TRBD2 aligns across 7 bases. The CDR3 covers 14 residues. Germline CDR1 reads MDHEN; CDR2 reads SYDVKM. Unmatched junction bases numbered 6, after V lost 5 bases and J lost 2 bases. DNA for the CDR3: TGTGCCAGCAGTCGTGGGAGGGGTCCCTACGAGCAGTACTTC. It is translated as CASSRGRGPYEQYF.

This rearrangement joins TRBV15 to TRBJ2-7; tentatively, D is TRBD1 or TRBD2 (5 bases each). The V gene's germline CDR1 is LNHNV and CDR2 YYDKDF (reference sequence). With 4 bases removed from V and 3 bases from J, the gap between germline ends came to 13 bases. The CDR3 is 14 amino acids. CDR3 residues: CATSIPGPSYEQYF. The CDR3 DNA follows: TGTGCCACCAGCATACCGGGACCAAGCTACGAGCAGTACTTC.

The chain is built from TRBV28 and TRBJ2-4; 10 bases align to TRBD1. CDR1 and CDR2 (germline): MDHEN, SYDVKM. The V and J ends lost 5 bases and 5 bases, in that order; junction bases with no gene match: 12. The CDR3 spans 17 residues. CDR3 in amino acids: CASSRIGDRGGQNIQYF. CDR3 sequence (DNA): TGTGCCAGCAGTCGAATAGGGGACAGGGGAGGGCAAAACATTCAGTACTTC.

The chain combines TRBV28 with TRBJ1-2; D perhaps matches TRBD1 (5 bases). The V end lost 4 bases, the J end lost 6 bases, and 21 bases lay between the germline ends. Germline CDR1 MDHEN, CDR2 SYDVKM. CDR3 size: 16 residues. The CDR3 here is CASSSTGTTSGHGYTF. The CDR3 region has the DNA TGTGCCAGCAGTTCCACCGGGACCACCTCGGGGCATGGCTACACCTTC.

A word on this clone: Other DNA sequences from this sample encode an identical CDR3 as well. This sequence joins TRBV5-1 and TRBJ1-2, with a possible D match to TRBD1 (6 bases). Trimming shortened V by 4 bases and J by 2 bases, and 12 bases separated the two germline ends. The CDR3 loop spans 14 amino acids. Per germline, CDR1 SGHRS and CDR2 YFSETQ. The chain's CDR3 is CASSPGEGNYGYTF. CDR3 DNA: TGCGCCAGCAGCCCAGGGGAGGGGAACTATGGCTACACCTTC. Looking up the rest from reference TRBV5-1 and TRBJ1-2 gives the full variable domain: KAGVTQTPRYLIKTRGQQVTLSCSPISGHRSVSWYQQTPGQGLQFLFEYFSETQRNKGNFPGRFSGRQFSNSRSEMNVSTLELGDSALYLCASSPGEGNYGYTFGSGTRLTVV.

The chain is built from TRBV10-3 and TRBJ1-1; maybe TRBD1 (5 bases). Germline V gives CDR1 ENHRY, CDR2 SYGVKD. The CDR3 contains 15 residues. Trimming pared 3 bases from V and 1 base from J, leaving 12 bases between. The CDR3 loop reads CAISDGGPRNTEAFF. The CDR3 nucleotides are TGTGCCATCAGTGATGGGGGACCGAGGAACACTGAAGCTTTCTTT.

This clone was picked up one time. The chain employs TRBV5-1 and TRBJ2-5; 7 bases are a match to TRBD2. Germline loops: CDR1 SGHRS, CDR2 YFSETQ. This CDR3 comprises 15 residues. V was clipped by 2 bases and J by 3 bases; unmatched bases: 7. This CDR3 is CASSFAGVSEETQYF. The CDR3 DNA reads TGCGCCAGCAGCTTCGCGGGAGTTAGTGAAGAGACCCAGTACTTC.

This clone was counted a few times. The chain employs TRBV6-5 and TRBJ2-7; D is ambiguous. V gave up 2 bases and J gave up 0 bases, with 11 bases separating them. Germline V gene data show CDR1 as MNHEY and CDR2 as SVGAGI. This CDR3 is built from 15 residues. CDR3: CASSYRQVSSYEQYF. CDR3 in DNA: TGTGCCAGCAGTTACCGGCAGGTCTCCTCCTACGAGCAGTACTTC.

V gene TRBV6-5 combines with J gene TRBJ1-2; 8 bases line up with TRBD1. CDR1 MNHEY and CDR2 SVGAGI come from the germline V gene. The CDR3 sequence is 14 residues long. The V gene end was trimmed by 6 bases and the J gene end by 8 bases; junction bases not matched to a gene: 11. CDR3 region: CASSRTGNTAGYTF. DNA for the CDR3: TGTGCCAGCAGCCGGACAGGGAACACCGCCGGCTACACCTTC.

J is TRBJ1-1 and V is TRBV11-2; D remains unclear. CDR3 length: 13 amino acids. The V end was cut by 1 base, the J end by 11 bases, with 14 bases between. Germline V gene lookup returns CDR1 SGHAT and CDR2 FQNNGV. CDR3 in amino acids: CASSLGGWGGAFF. The CDR3 DNA sequence: TGTGCCAGCAGCTTAGGAGGGTGGGGTGGTGCTTTCTTT.

The rearrangement links TRBV5-6 to TRBJ1-2; the match to TRBD1 covers 11 bases. CDR1 and CDR2 (germline): SGHDT, YYEEEE. The CDR3 length is 16 residues. V shed 3 bases and J 2 bases; nucleotides not matched to a gene: 6. The CDR3 loop is CASSWGTGGPNYGYTF. The CDR3 DNA reads TGTGCCAGCAGCTGGGGGACAGGGGGGCCAAACTATGGCTACACCTTC.

The table lists this clone with a few counts. The chain employs TRBV2 and TRBJ2-2; D unclear. Trimming stripped 7 bases from V and 3 bases from J, with 12 bases between. This CDR3 spans 14 amino acids. The germline V gene has CDR1 SNHLY and CDR2 FYNNEI. The CDR3 nucleotides are TGTGCCAGCAAAAGAAGGCGAGACACCGGGGAGCTGTTTTTT. Translation: CASKRRRDTGELFF.

The chain recombines TRBV5-1 with TRBJ2-5, with D perhaps matching TRBD2 (5 bases). The V end lost 1 base, the J end lost 5 bases, and 12 bases lay between the germline ends. Germline assignment: CDR1 SGHRS and CDR2 YFSETQ. This CDR3 is built from 14 residues. The CDR3 reads CASSLYPGSETQYF. The CDR3 bases are TGCGCCAGCAGCTTGTATCCGGGGTCTGAGACCCAGTACTTC.

V gene TRBV6-5 combines with J gene TRBJ2-7; D not certain. CDR1 is MNHEY and CDR2 is SVGAGI in the germline V gene. V gave up 4 bases and J gave up 0 bases, with 7 bases separating them. The length of the CDR3 is 13 residues. The chain's CDR3 is CASSSLDSYEQYF. The CDR3 region has the DNA TGTGCCAGCAGTTCCCTGGACTCCTACGAGCAGTACTTC.

The V call is TRBV19, the J call TRBJ1-5, with D perhaps matching TRBD1 (5 bases). The V gene lost 4 bases and the J gene lost 0 bases, with 10 bases spanning the gap. CDR3 length equals 15 residues. Germline V lookup: CDR1 LNHDA, CDR2 SQIVND (reference sequence). The DNA for the CDR3 is TGTGCCAGTAGTACGACAGTTTATAGCAATCAGCCCCAGCATTTT. Translation gives CASSTTVYSNQPQHF.

The chain links TRBV7-8 to TRBJ1-1; the D gene is possibly TRBD1 (5 bases). The CDR3 is 16 residues long. CDR1 and CDR2 from the germline V gene are SGHVS and FQNEAQ. V shed 5 bases and J shed 1 base, with 17 bases lying between them. For the CDR3, the DNA is TGTGCCAGCAGCCCACATTTATTCGACAGGAACACTGAAGCTTTCTTT. Amino acids: CASSPHLFDRNTEAFF.

V gene TRBV5-1 combines with J gene TRBJ2-2; TRBD1 matches at 9 bases. V shed 7 bases and J 3 bases; nucleotides not matched to a gene: 7. This CDR3 has 15 amino acids. Germline CDR1 reads SGHRS; CDR2 reads YFSETQ. The DNA of the CDR3 is TGCGCCAGCCGAATGGGGGACAGGGACACCGGGGAGCTGTTTTTT. Amino acids: CASRMGDRDTGELFF. Full variable domain (remainder filled in from reference TRBV5-1 and TRBJ2-2): KAGVTQTPRYLIKTRGQQVTLSCSPISGHRSVSWYQQTPGQGLQFLFEYFSETQRNKGNFPGRFSGRQFSNSRSEMNVSTLELGDSALYLCASRMGDRDTGELFFGEGSRLTVL.